The sequence of this T cell receptor (beta chain) was determined in a study of T cell changes during pregnancy in multiple sclerosis. This clone showed up just a few times. The CDR3 contains 16 residues. Germline V gives CDR1 GTSNPN, CDR2 SVGIG (reference sequence). V lost 2 bases, J lost 0 bases, and 7 bases stayed unmatched. Using immunoSEQ multiplex PCR, the repertoire was profiled, and TCRdb retains in-frame clones only, with some absent. The sample includes 45,000 or so clones, roughly 87% of them seen just once. The receptor's source is a female donor with multiple sclerosis, enrolled in a pregnancy study. This chain uses TRBV30 with TRBJ1-1, with 9 nucleotides matching TRBD1. Material: CD4+ T cells from peripheral blood mononuclear cells, obtained after pregnancy. The chain's CDR3 is CAWSWGQGGLNTEAFF. The CDR3, as DNA: TGTGCCTGGAGTTGGGGACAGGGTGGGTTGAACACTGAAGCTTTCTTT. The entire variable domain, with the rest obtained from reference TRBV30 and TRBJ1-1, is as follows: SQTIHQWPATLVQPVGSPLSLECTVEGTSNPNLYWYRQAAGRGLQLLFYSVGIGQISSEVPQNLSASRPQDRQFILSSKKLLLSDSGFYLCAWSWGQGGLNTEAFFGQGTRLTVV.